This TCR beta chain was obtained from a study of CD8 T cells in ankylosing spondylitis. Findings and caveats of the study: What appeared characteristic of ankylosing spondylitis blood was a TCR beta motif of fewer than ten highly homologous variants. Disease-linked clones were CD8+ and relatively rare in peripheral blood.

The TCR beta libraries were generated through quantitative 5'-RACE incorporating molecular barcodes. TCRdb analysed the 5' RACE reads with MiXCR anew, one entry per CDR3 protein. This sample yields 400,000 or so distinct CDR3 sequences, of which approximately 26% are seen a single time; 0.85% to 1% belongs to the top ten. As regards this clonotype: Its antigen remains unknown.

Germline assignment: CDR1 MGHRA and CDR2 YSYEKL. Deletions cut 4 bases from V and 3 bases from J, with 12 bases between. This CDR3 is built from 15 residues. The chain combines TRBV4-1 with TRBJ1-4; possible D gene TRBD1, 5 bases. The TCR was taken from a male donor with ankylosing spondylitis. Material: blood, either unsorted or a sorted T cell fraction (not recorded which). DNA for the CDR3: TGCGCCAGCAGCCGGACGGGGGGTTCTAATGAAAAACTGTTTTTT. The encoded protein is CASSRTGGSNEKLFF.